Only a few counts were recorded for the clone carrying this TCR beta chain. The length of the CDR3 is 14 residues. The sample comes from a study of blood T cells in healthy people across ages. With a J-beta primer mix and a sample-barcoded 5' primer, a second PCR ran 7 to 11 cycles. TCRdb re-analysed the 5' RACE reads in MiXCR, keeping a single row per CDR3 protein. This sample has more than 650,000 distinct CDR3 sequences, with roughly 25% found just once. The data also belong to a second study, concerning T cells of mothers and their children. Turning to that study: Both sample barcodes and 2-4 random nucleotides came from the M1S primer of the second PCR.

The origin of this receptor is a boy younger than 18 in good health. Sequenced sample: blood. J is TRBJ2-7 and V is TRBV21-1; the DNA was not compared with TRBD2, the D call given in the table. TRBV21-1 is noted as a pseudogene. The CDR3 loop reads CASRLREGGYEQYF. Written as DNA, the CDR3 is TGTGCCAGCAGGCTCCGGGAGGGGGGCTACGAGCAGTACTTC.